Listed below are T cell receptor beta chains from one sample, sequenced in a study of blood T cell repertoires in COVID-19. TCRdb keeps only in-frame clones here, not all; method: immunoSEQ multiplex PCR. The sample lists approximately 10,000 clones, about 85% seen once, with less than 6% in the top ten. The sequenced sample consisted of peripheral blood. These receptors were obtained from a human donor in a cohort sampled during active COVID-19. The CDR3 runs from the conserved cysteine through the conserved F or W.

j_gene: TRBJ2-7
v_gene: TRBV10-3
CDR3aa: CATQASDRGTYEQYF

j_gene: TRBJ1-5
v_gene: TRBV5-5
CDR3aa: CASSAATGSYSNQPQHF

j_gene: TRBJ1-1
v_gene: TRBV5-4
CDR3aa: CASSPRQGYFTEAFF

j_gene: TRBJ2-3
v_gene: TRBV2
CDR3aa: CASSSMEGTDTQYF

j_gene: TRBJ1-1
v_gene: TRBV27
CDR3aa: CASSPSGGEAFF

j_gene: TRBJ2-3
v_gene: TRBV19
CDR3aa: CASSILRDVDTQYF

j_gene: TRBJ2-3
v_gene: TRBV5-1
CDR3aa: CASSLLLAGATDTQYF

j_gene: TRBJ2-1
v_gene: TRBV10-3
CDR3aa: CAISDFGSSYNEQFF

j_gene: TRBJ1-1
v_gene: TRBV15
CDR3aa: CATSKVTILLNTEAFF

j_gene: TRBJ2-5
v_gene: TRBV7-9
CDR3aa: CASSPGPSGAQETQYF

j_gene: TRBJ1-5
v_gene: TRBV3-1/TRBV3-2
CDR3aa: CASSQASNRGVQPQHF